These 19 T cell receptor beta chains originate from one sample sequenced in a study of human T cells and chemical hapten exposure. TCRdb itself ran the RACE reads through MiXCR, one entry per CDR3 protein. The table has around 57,000 distinct CDR3 sequences, approximately 11% seen once; the top ten hold around 2%. Time point reported: patch test 1, 2 weeks after DPC sensitization. Treatment denoted: therapeutic diphenylcyclopropenone sensitization with weekly scalp DPC. The authors' total RNA extraction used unfractionated whole blood. Sequenced material: whole blood, taken in connection with sensitization to the hapten diphenylcyclopropenone (DPC). The receptors were gathered from a woman between 40 and 50 years old with alopecia areata. Some clones in this sample may be carry-over from other donors' samples.

This clonotype has at least ten counts. V and J are TRBV10-1 and TRBJ2-7, with 15 bases identical to TRBD2. This CDR3 has 16 residues. Germline V CDR1 and CDR2: WNHNN, SYGVQD (reference sequence). Trimming took 4 bases from V and 5 from J; bases not matched to a gene: 6. The DNA for the CDR3 is TGCGCCAGCAGTGCGGGACTAGCGGGGGGCTACAACGAGCAGTACTTC. It translates to CASSAGLAGGYNEQYF.

V gene TRBV7-2 combines with J gene TRBJ2-1, with D maybe TRBD1 (6 bases). Trimming removed 4 bases at V and 6 bases at J, with 13 bases between. Germline V CDR1 and CDR2: SGHTA, FQGNSA. The CDR3 consists of 14 residues. The CDR3 sequence is CASSSGQRINEQFF. The DNA of the CDR3 is TGTGCCAGCAGCTCCGGACAGAGAATCAATGAGCAGTTCTTC.

This clonotype was counted many times. V is TRBV7-9 and J is TRBJ2-1; D is unresolved. Between the trimmed V and J ends, which lost 1 base and 12 bases, there was a span of 10 bases. The CDR3 sequence is 12 residues long. The germline V gene encodes CDR1 SEHNR and CDR2 FQNEAQ (reference sequence). The CDR3 DNA sequence: TGTGCCAGCAGCTTAGAACTCCCGGGGCAGTTCTTC. Protein sequence: CASSLELPGQFF.

This chain links TRBV6-5 with TRBJ1-2, with D uncertain. Germline V CDR1 and CDR2: MNHEY, SVGAGI. The V and J ends lost 0 bases and 3 bases respectively, with 11 bases between them. The CDR3 totals 15 residues. The CDR3 DNA follows: TGTGCCAGCAGTTACTCGATTGGAGCCCACTATGGCTACACCTTC. Protein: CASSYSIGAHYGYTF.

The chain links TRBV28 to TRBJ1-1; D ambiguous. The germline CDR1 and CDR2 sequences are MDHEN and SYDVKM. CDR3 length: 13 amino acids. Trimming removed 7 bases from V and 6 bases from J, with 15 bases in between. The CDR3 bases are TGTGCCAGCAAAGCTCCGGTTCACGCTGAAGCTTTCTTT. Residues: CASKAPVHAEAFF.

This clonotype occurred a few times. This chain connects TRBV20-1 to TRBJ2-5; TRBD2 agrees at 13 bases. With 2 bases clipped from V and 5 bases from J, the junction kept 8 bases outside the gene matches. CDR3 length: 16 residues. The germline gives CDR1 DFQATT, CDR2 SNEGSKA (reference sequence). CDR3 sequence: CSARSTGLAGLETQYF. In DNA, the CDR3 is TGCAGTGCTAGATCAACGGGACTAGCGGGACTGGAGACCCAGTACTTC.

V and J are TRBV12-3 or TRBV12-4 and TRBJ2-7; the D gene is possibly TRBD2 (5 bases). With 3 bases removed from V and 7 bases from J, the gap between germline ends came to 10 bases. The CDR3 contains 12 residues. Here the CDR3 reads CASSLSRGEQYF. The CDR3 region has the DNA TGTGCCAGCAGTTTGTCCAGAGGGGAGCAGTACTTC.

This clonotype was detected many times. The V and J genes are TRBV3-1 and TRBJ2-1; D remains ambiguous. The CDR3 spans 15 residues. In germline, CDR1 is LGHDT, CDR2 YNNKEL (reference sequence). Trimming shortened V by 0 bases and J by 0 bases, and 6 bases separated the two germline ends. The CDR3 nucleotides are TGTGCCAGCAGCCAAGATCAGAGCTCCTACAATGAGCAGTTCTTC. This gives the protein CASSQDQSSYNEQFF.

This clonotype appeared a few times. V usage is TRBV11-1 and J usage is TRBJ2-7, with 9 positions matching TRBD1. Germline V gene data show CDR1 as SGHAT and CDR2 as FQDESV (reference sequence). The CDR3 is 13 residues long. With 5 bases clipped from V and 6 bases from J, the junction kept 5 bases outside the gene matches. The chain's CDR3 is CASSAGQGGEQYF. The CDR3 DNA sequence: TGTGCCAGCAGCGCGGGACAGGGTGGCGAGCAGTACTTC.

The genes are TRBV4-1 and TRBJ2-3; D is unresolved. Germline CDR1 reads MGHRA; CDR2 reads YSYEKL. Trimming removed 1 base from V and 1 base from J, with 9 bases in between. The CDR3 has 15 amino acids. The CDR3 is CASSQVGTRTDTQYF. The CDR3 nucleotides read TGCGCCAGCAGCCAAGTCGGTACCCGCACAGATACGCAGTATTTT.

This clonotype was counted a few times. This rearrangement joins TRBV20-1 to TRBJ2-1; D not certain. Between the trimmed V and J ends, which lost 5 bases and 7 bases, there was a span of 18 bases. This CDR3 is built from 14 residues. Looked up from germline, CDR1 is DFQATT and CDR2 is SNEGSKA (reference sequence). CDR3 in DNA: TGCAGTGCTTGTGAATCCCCAGCGCTTAATGAGCAGTTCTTC. Its translation: CSACESPALNEQFF.

The chain links TRBV29-1 to TRBJ1-4; D may be TRBD1 (5 bases). The germline gives CDR1 SQVTM, CDR2 ANQGSEA. V was shortened by 6 bases and J by 8 bases, with 7 bases between the two germline ends. CDR3 length: 10 amino acids. CDR3 nucleotide sequence: TGCAGCGTCAGGGAAGAAAAACTGTTTTTT. Its translation is CSVREEKLFF.

The V gene is TRBV15, the J gene TRBJ1-5, with no clear D. V dropped 1 base and J dropped 3 bases, with 10 bases sitting between them. The CDR3 contains 15 residues. Germline V gene lookup returns CDR1 LNHNV and CDR2 YYDKDF (reference sequence). In nucleotides, the CDR3 is TGTGCCACCAGCAGAGCGAGGGTGAACAATCAGCCCCAGCATTTT. Its translation is CATSRARVNNQPQHF.

In this sample, this clonotype turned up a few times. V usage is TRBV5-1 and J usage is TRBJ2-1; weak D call: TRBD2 (7 bases). Germline CDR1 and CDR2: SGHRS and YFSETQ. CDR3 size: 17 residues. The V and J ends lost 0 bases and 0 bases respectively, with 13 bases between them. CDR3 protein: CASSLDAAGASYNEQFF. The CDR3 DNA sequence: TGCGCCAGCAGCTTGGATGCTGCGGGGGCCTCCTACAATGAGCAGTTCTTC.

This clonotype was detected only a few times. The J gene is TRBJ2-1, the V gene TRBV6-2 or TRBV6-3, with 13 bases lining up with TRBD2. The V and J ends lost 5 bases and 8 bases, in that order; junction bases with no gene match: 6. From germline, CDR1 is MNHEY and CDR2 SVGEGT. The CDR3 runs to 15 residues. Written as DNA, the CDR3 is TGTGCCAGCAGTACACTAGCGGGGGGGCGATATGAGCAGTTCTTC. This encodes CASSTLAGGRYEQFF.

This clonotype showed up many times. The gene calls are TRBV7-9 and TRBJ2-1; TRBD2 matches at 9 bases. Per germline, CDR1 SEHNR and CDR2 FQNEAQ (reference sequence). V shed 4 bases and J 9 bases; nucleotides not matched to a gene: 16. The CDR3 length is 17 residues. The CDR3 DNA reads TGTGCCAGCAGCTCTAGGGGAGCTAGCGGGACGAGGGGTGAGCAGTTCTTC. Translated: CASSSRGASGTRGEQFF. Full variable domain (remainder filled in from reference TRBV7-9 and TRBJ2-1): DTGVSQNPRHKITKRGQNVTFRCDPISEHNRLYWYRQTLGQGPEFLTYFQNEAQLEKSRLLSDRFSAERPKGSFSTLEIQRTEQGDSAMYLCASSSRGASGTRGEQFFGPGTRLTVL.

This clonotype was picked up a small number of times. V gene TRBV20-1 combines with J gene TRBJ1-5; D is perhaps TRBD1 (6 bases). CDR3 length: 16 amino acids. Germline V CDR1 and CDR2: DFQATT, SNEGSKA (reference sequence). V gave up 3 bases and J gave up 8 bases, with 23 bases separating them. In DNA form, the CDR3 reads TGCAGTGCTAGTGGATATACGGGGGGCCAAGGTGAGCCCCAGCATTTT. This sequence encodes CSASGYTGGQGEPQHF.

This clonotype was seen more than once but under ten times. This rearrangement joins TRBV7-8 to TRBJ2-1; D is possibly TRBD1 (5 bases). This CDR3 spans 16 amino acids. Trimming took 2 bases from V and 3 from J, leaving 14 bases between them. The V gene's germline CDR1 is SGHVS and CDR2 FQNEAQ. The CDR3 is CASSLYRQGGYNEQFF. In DNA form, the CDR3 reads TGTGCCAGCAGCTTATATCGGCAGGGTGGCTACAATGAGCAGTTCTTC.

This clonotype was detected many times. The chain combines TRBV30 with TRBJ2-3, with a possible D match to TRBD2 (5 bases). Trimming removed 2 bases from V and 0 bases from J, with 6 bases in between. This CDR3 is built from 13 residues. CDR1 is GTSNPN and CDR2 is SVGIG in the germline V gene (reference sequence). For the CDR3, the DNA is TGTGCCTGGAGTAAGCGGAGCACAGATACGCAGTATTTT. Its translation: CAWSKRSTDTQYF.